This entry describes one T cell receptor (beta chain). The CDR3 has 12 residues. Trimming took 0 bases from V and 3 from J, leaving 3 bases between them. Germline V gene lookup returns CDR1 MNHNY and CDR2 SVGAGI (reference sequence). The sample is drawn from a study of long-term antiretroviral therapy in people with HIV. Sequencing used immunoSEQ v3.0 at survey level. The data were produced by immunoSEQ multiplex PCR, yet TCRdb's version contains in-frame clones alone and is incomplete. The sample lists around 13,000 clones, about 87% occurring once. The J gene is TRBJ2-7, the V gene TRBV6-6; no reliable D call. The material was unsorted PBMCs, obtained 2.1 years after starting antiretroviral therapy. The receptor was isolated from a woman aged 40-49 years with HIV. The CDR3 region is CASSYSSYEQYF. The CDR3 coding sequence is TGTGCCAGCAGTTACTCGAGCTACGAGCAGTACTTC.